The rows below give T cell receptor beta chains drawn from one sample of a study of spatial heterogeneity in lung cancer. In TCRdb, the 5' RACE reads were re-called with MiXCR into one record per CDR3 protein. The sample carries 50,000 to 65,000 distinct CDR3 sequences, 8.4% recorded once. The sequences come from PBMCs, collected at surgery. Receptors originate from a female donor with early-stage non-small cell lung cancer. CDR3s include the opening cysteine and the closing phenylalanine or tryptophan.

v_gene: TRBV12-3/TRBV12-4; j_gene: TRBJ1-5; CDR3aa: CASSMTVGNQPQHF
v_gene: TRBV12-3/TRBV12-4; j_gene: TRBJ2-7; CDR3aa: CASSLERGSYYEQYF
v_gene: TRBV18; j_gene: TRBJ1-5; CDR3aa: CASSPTDRGNQPQHF
v_gene: TRBV20-1; j_gene: TRBJ2-5; CDR3aa: CSASLRETQYF
v_gene: TRBV6-1; j_gene: TRBJ2-3; CDR3aa: CASSAHRRGAGADTDTQYF
v_gene: TRBV7-3; j_gene: TRBJ1-6; CDR3aa: CASSADRERSPLHF
v_gene: TRBV12-3/TRBV12-4; j_gene: TRBJ1-4; CDR3aa: CASRPGTEEKLFF
v_gene: TRBV28; j_gene: TRBJ2-3; CDR3aa: CASSTPGTTGTDTQYF
v_gene: TRBV7-3; j_gene: TRBJ1-6; CDR3aa: CASSSLSTKRSPLHF
v_gene: TRBV9; j_gene: TRBJ2-5; CDR3aa: CASSGGAWETQYF
v_gene: TRBV5-6; j_gene: TRBJ1-2; CDR3aa: CASSSRDRASGYTF
v_gene: TRBV27; j_gene: TRBJ1-5; CDR3aa: CASSLSRGGGQPQHF
v_gene: TRBV25-1; j_gene: TRBJ2-5; CDR3aa: CASSARGRETQYF
v_gene: TRBV19; j_gene: TRBJ1-3; CDR3aa: CASRTPGTGSGNTIYF
v_gene: TRBV12-3/TRBV12-4; j_gene: TRBJ1-1; CDR3aa: CASSGTTLANTEAFF
v_gene: TRBV6-5; j_gene: TRBJ2-7; CDR3aa: CASSYWLAGSYEQYF
v_gene: TRBV28; j_gene: TRBJ1-6; CDR3aa: CASSLSLSSYNSPLHF
v_gene: TRBV3-1; j_gene: TRBJ2-1; CDR3aa: CASSALTSGRIGNEQFF
v_gene: TRBV10-3; j_gene: TRBJ1-1; CDR3aa: CAIGTGTPEAFF
v_gene: TRBV20-1; j_gene: TRBJ1-1; CDR3aa: CSARAADPNTEAFF
v_gene: TRBV6-5; j_gene: TRBJ2-3; CDR3aa: CASSFDRGGGSSTDTQYF
v_gene: TRBV2; j_gene: TRBJ2-1; CDR3aa: CASIPGDFYNEQFF
v_gene: TRBV28; j_gene: TRBJ1-1; CDR3aa: CASSSRGDTEAFF
v_gene: TRBV4-1; j_gene: TRBJ2-6; CDR3aa: CASSQVSSGPGANVLTF
v_gene: TRBV7-2; j_gene: TRBJ1-5; CDR3aa: CASSSQGGGNQPQHF
v_gene: TRBV5-1; j_gene: TRBJ1-4; CDR3aa: CASSLSSWAVGGNEKLFF
v_gene: TRBV20-1; j_gene: TRBJ2-3; CDR3aa: CSARDGVAGSDTQYF
v_gene: TRBV11-2; j_gene: TRBJ1-4; CDR3aa: CASTHSSTNEKLFF
v_gene: TRBV6-6; j_gene: TRBJ1-1; CDR3aa: CASSYSANTEAFF
v_gene: TRBV12-3/TRBV12-4; j_gene: TRBJ1-2; CDR3aa: CASSLWGLDGYTF
v_gene: TRBV28; j_gene: TRBJ2-7; CDR3aa: CASSLSQGGYEQYF
v_gene: TRBV6-4; j_gene: TRBJ1-6; CDR3aa: CASSDVSPLHF
v_gene: TRBV6-1; j_gene: TRBJ2-3; CDR3aa: CASSDVISDTQYF
v_gene: TRBV6-5; j_gene: TRBJ2-6; CDR3aa: CASSYTDRVSSGANVLTF
v_gene: TRBV7-2; j_gene: TRBJ1-1; CDR3aa: CASSLAGGGSSTEAFF
v_gene: TRBV2; j_gene: TRBJ1-2; CDR3aa: CASSGGRGYTF
v_gene: TRBV7-2; j_gene: TRBJ2-1; CDR3aa: CASSPGTGAYNEQFF
v_gene: TRBV6-1; j_gene: TRBJ2-1; CDR3aa: CASSSAALGLAGGDEQFF
v_gene: TRBV19; j_gene: TRBJ2-5; CDR3aa: CASSILRGVGETQYF
v_gene: TRBV7-6; j_gene: TRBJ2-7; CDR3aa: CASSPRPSSYEQYF
v_gene: TRBV4-2; j_gene: TRBJ2-4; CDR3aa: CASSQTGAQNIQYF
v_gene: TRBV29-1; j_gene: TRBJ2-1; CDR3aa: CSVEGSSYNEQFF
v_gene: TRBV20-1; j_gene: TRBJ2-3; CDR3aa: CSANPRSGSPSTDTQYF
v_gene: TRBV4-2; j_gene: TRBJ2-5; CDR3aa: CASSYRGEEETQYF
v_gene: TRBV6-1; j_gene: TRBJ1-1; CDR3aa: CATGVGVFTTEAFF
v_gene: TRBV7-2; j_gene: TRBJ2-3; CDR3aa: CASSLGSSGLTDTQYF
v_gene: TRBV28; j_gene: TRBJ2-4; CDR3aa: CASAGLAGEGKNIQYF
v_gene: TRBV7-9; j_gene: TRBJ2-3; CDR3aa: CASSLSLAGGRMPDTQYF
v_gene: TRBV6-2/TRBV6-3; j_gene: TRBJ2-1; CDR3aa: CASSYGSSYNEQFF